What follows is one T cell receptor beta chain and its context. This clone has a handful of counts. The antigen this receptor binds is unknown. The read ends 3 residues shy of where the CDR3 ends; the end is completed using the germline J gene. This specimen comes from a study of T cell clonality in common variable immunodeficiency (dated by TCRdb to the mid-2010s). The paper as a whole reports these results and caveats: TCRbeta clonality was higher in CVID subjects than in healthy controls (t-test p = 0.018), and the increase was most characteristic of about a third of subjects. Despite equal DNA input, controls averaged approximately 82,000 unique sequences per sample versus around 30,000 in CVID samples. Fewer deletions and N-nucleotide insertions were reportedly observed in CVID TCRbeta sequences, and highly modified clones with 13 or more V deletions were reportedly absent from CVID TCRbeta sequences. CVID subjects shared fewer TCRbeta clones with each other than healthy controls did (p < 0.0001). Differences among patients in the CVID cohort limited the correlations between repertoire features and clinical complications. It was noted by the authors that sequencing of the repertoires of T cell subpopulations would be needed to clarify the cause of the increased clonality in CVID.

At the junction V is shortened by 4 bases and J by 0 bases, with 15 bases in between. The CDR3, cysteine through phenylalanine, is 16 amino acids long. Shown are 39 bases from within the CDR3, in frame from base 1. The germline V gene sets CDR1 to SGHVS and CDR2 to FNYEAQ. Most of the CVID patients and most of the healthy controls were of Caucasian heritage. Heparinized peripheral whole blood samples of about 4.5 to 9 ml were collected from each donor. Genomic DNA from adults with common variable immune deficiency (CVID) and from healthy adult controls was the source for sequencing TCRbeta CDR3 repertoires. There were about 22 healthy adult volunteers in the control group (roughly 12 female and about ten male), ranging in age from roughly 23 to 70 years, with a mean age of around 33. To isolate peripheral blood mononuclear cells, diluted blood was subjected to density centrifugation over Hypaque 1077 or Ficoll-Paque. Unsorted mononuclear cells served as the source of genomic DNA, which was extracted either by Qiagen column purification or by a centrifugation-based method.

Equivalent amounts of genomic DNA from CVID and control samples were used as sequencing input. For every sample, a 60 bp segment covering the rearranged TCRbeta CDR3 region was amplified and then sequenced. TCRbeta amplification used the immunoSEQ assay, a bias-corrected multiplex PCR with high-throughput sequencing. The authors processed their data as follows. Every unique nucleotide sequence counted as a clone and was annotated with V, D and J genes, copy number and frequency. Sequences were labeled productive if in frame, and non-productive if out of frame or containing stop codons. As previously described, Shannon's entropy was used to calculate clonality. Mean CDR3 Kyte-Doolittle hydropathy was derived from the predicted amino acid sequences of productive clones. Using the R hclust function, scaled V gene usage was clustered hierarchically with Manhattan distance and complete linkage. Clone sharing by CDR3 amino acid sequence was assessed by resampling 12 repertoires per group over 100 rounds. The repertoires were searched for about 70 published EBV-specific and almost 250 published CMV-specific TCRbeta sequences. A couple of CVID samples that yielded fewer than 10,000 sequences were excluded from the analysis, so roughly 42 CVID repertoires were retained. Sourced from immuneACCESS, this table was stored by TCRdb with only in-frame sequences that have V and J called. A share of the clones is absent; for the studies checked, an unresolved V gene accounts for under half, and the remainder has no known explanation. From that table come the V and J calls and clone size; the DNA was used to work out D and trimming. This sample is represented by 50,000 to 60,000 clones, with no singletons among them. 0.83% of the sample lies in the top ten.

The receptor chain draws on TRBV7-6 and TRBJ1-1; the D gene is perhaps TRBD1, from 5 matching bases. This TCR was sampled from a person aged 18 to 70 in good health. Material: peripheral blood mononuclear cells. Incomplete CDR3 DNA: TGTGCCAGCAGCTCTCCACCTTCAGGGATGAACACTGAA. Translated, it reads CASSSPPSGMNTE. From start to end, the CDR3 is CASSSPPSGMNTEAFF.